Listed here are 5 T cell receptor beta chains from one sample, sequenced in a study of CD4 and CD8 cells across lung adenocarcinoma regions. TCRdb recomputed calls from the PCR reads with MiXCR, one row per CDR3 protein. Of approximately 19,000 distinct CDR3 sequences in the sample, around half were seen once. Sequences were obtained from CD8+ T cells from the center of a lung tumor. These receptors were taken from a female donor with lung adenocarcinoma. The CD4 and CD8 labels of this study may be unreliable.

The chain combines TRBV15 with TRBJ2-1; the D is unclear. The assigned J gene may be wrong: the sequence end matches TRBJ2-5 better. In germline, CDR1 is LNHNV, CDR2 YYDKDF (reference sequence). This CDR3 has 14 amino acids. The CDR3 reads CATSVSTMEETQYF. Here the CDR3 DNA reads TGTGCCACCAGCGTGTCTACAATGGAAGAGACCCAGTACTTC.

Turning to this clonotype: A read error may account for a junction end that differs from germline. The rearrangement links TRBV10-1 to TRBJ2-3, with D possibly matching TRBD1 (6 bases). The end of the DNA is better explained by TRBJ2-7, so the J call may be wrong. Germline V gives CDR1 WNHNN, CDR2 SYGVQD (reference sequence). CDR3 length: 14 amino acids. The CDR3 DNA follows: TGCGGCAGCACGGGGCTGGGGGCTGCAGATACGCAGTACTTC. Translating gives CGSTGLGAADTQYF.

Ten or more counts support this clonotype. The chain employs TRBV6-5 and TRBJ2-7; 11 bases agree with TRBD1. Trimming took 7 bases from V and 7 from J; bases not matched to a gene: 6. The germline gives CDR1 MNHEY, CDR2 SVGAGI. This CDR3 has 13 residues. The CDR3, as DNA: TGTGCCAGCATTAGGACAGGGGGCCGGGAGCAGTACTTC. Protein product: CASIRTGGREQYF.

V and J are TRBV6-1 and TRBJ2-1, with 12 nucleotides matching TRBD2. V gave up 7 bases and J gave up 2 bases; unmatched junction bases: 3. Germline CDR1 reads MNHNS; CDR2 reads SASEGT. There are 15 residues in the CDR3. The CDR3 protein is CASNPSGRAYNEQFF. Written as DNA, the CDR3 is TGTGCCAGCAATCCTAGCGGGAGGGCCTACAATGAGCAGTTCTTC.

In its sample, this clonotype was seen once. This chain joins TRBV30 and TRBJ2-1; 10 bases map to TRBD1. Trimming removed 1 base from V and 3 bases from J; junction bases left unmatched: 0. Germline loops: CDR1 GTSNPN, CDR2 SVGIG (reference sequence). This CDR3 contains 14 residues. The chain's CDR3 is CAWSGDRGYNEQFF. The CDR3, as DNA: TGTGCCTGGAGTGGGGACAGGGGCTACAATGAGCAGTTCTTC.